This TCR beta chain was captured by sequencing in a study of vaccination effects on CD4 cells after COVID-19. As for the study in general: Post-vaccine sampling occurred a median 72 days after the second dose.

In the ViraFEST assay, antigen-specific CD4+ clonotypes were identified by expansion after peptide-pool stimulation. With approximately 10 days of culture completed, CD4+ T cells were isolated. Either the BNT162b2 or mRNA-1273 vaccine was given to participants in two doses. Peptides at roughly 10 ug/ml and IL-2 at 9 to 10 IU/ml were added to a few million PBMC per well. Worth noting for this clone: Its specificity is unknown.

The repertoire was sequenced with immunoSEQ multiplex PCR; TCRdb's copy has only in-frame clones and lacks some. The sample has some 68,000 clones; approximately 82% are singletons. Study-level findings and limits: Just 1 of 255 vaccine-induced clones in healthy recipients was cross-reactive.

V was pared by 3 bases and J by 8 bases, with 17 bases between. The CDR3 is 14 residues long. CDR1 is GTSNPN, CDR2 SVGIG, per germline (reference sequence). The source is a human donor who received a COVID-19 vaccine. Material: CD4+ T cells from PBMCs cultured with HCoV-229E spike peptides, obtained after COVID-19 vaccination. V and J are TRBV30 and TRBJ1-5, with D unclear. In nucleotides, the CDR3 is TGTGCCTGGAGCGGACGGACCGTAGTAAAGCCCCAGCATTTT. Residues: CAWSGRTVVKPQHF.